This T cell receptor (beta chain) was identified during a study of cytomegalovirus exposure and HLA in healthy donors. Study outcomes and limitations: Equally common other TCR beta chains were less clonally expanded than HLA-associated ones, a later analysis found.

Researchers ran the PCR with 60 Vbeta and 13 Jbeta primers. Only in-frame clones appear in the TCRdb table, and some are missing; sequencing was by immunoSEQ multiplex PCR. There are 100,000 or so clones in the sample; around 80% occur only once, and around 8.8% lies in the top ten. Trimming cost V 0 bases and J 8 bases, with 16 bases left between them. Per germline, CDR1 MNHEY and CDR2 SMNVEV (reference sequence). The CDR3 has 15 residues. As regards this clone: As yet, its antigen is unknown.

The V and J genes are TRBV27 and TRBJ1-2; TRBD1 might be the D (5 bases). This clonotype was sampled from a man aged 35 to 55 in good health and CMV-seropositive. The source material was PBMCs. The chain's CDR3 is CASSLSMGTLLGYTF. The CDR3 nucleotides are TGTGCCAGCAGTTTATCAATGGGGACTCTATTGGGCTACACCTTC.